This T cell receptor beta chain was recorded in a study of T cells in Graves' hyperthyroidism and ophthalmopathy. PBMCs were collected from an approximately 10 ml volume of fresh peripheral blood. This clonotype was detected a few times. Amplification of TCR beta CDR3 regions used RNA as the template. The HTBI primer set was used in a first-round RT-PCR of the TCR CDR3. One entry per CDR3 protein results from TCRdb running MiXCR on the multiplex PCR reads. The sample includes 390,000 or so distinct CDR3 sequences, roughly 14% of them seen just once. V lost 6 bases and J lost 3, with 13 bases in between. The CDR3 contains 15 residues. Per the germline V gene, CDR1 is KGHDR and CDR2 is SFDVKD.

The V and J genes are TRBV24-1 and TRBJ2-2, with D possibly being TRBD1 (5 bases). This receptor was identified in a man between 18 and 35 years old with Graves' ophthalmopathy. Sample: blood. Here the CDR3 reads CATSQRQTDTGELFF. In nucleotides, the CDR3 is TGTGCCACCAGTCAGCGACAGACGGACACCGGGGAGCTGTTTTTT.